The 15 T cell receptor beta chains listed next were all sequenced from one sample in a study of T cell repertoires in cytomegalovirus infection. TCRdb passed the reads through MiXCR, listing each CDR3 protein once. Of about 80,000 distinct CDR3 sequences in the sample, 3% to 4.5% were seen once. Sequencing was performed on PBMCs. These receptors were obtained from a human donor in good health (CMV status not recorded). Some clones in this sample may be carry-over from other donors' samples.

This clonotype was detected many times. The chain has TRBV7-2 and TRBJ1-2, with D possibly being TRBD1 (5 bases). Trimming removed 4 bases at V and 0 bases at J, with 9 bases between. This CDR3 has 14 residues. CDR1 and CDR2 from the germline V gene are SGHTA and FQGNSA. In nucleotides, the CDR3 is TGTGCCAGCAGCTCTTGGGGCGCTAACTATGGCTACACCTTC. This encodes CASSSWGANYGYTF. The full variable domain, rest sourced from reference TRBV7-2 and TRBJ1-2, is GAGVSQSPSNKVTEKGKDVELRCDPISGHTALYWYRQSLGQGLEFLIYFQGNSAPDKSGLPSDRFSAERTGGSVSTLTIQRTQQEDSAVYLCASSSWGANYGYTFGSGTRLTVV.

This clonotype was counted at least ten times. This chain connects TRBV7-9 to TRBJ1-5, with D perhaps matching TRBD1 (6 bases). V was trimmed by 4 bases and J by 7 bases, leaving 14 bases between them. Per the germline V gene, CDR1 is SEHNR and CDR2 is FQNEAQ (reference sequence). The CDR3 is 14 residues long. The CDR3 nucleotides read TGTGCCAGCAGCTACGGGGGGGCCCGACAGCCCCAGCATTTT. Protein: CASSYGGARQPQHF.

Ten or more counts support this clonotype. The chain combines TRBV7-8 with TRBJ2-3, with D perhaps being TRBD1 or TRBD2 (8 bases each). V was cut by 7 bases and J by 3 bases, with 20 bases left in between. Germline CDR1 is SGHVS and CDR2 is FQNEAQ. The CDR3 has 16 amino acids. The CDR3 sequence is CASKLADRALTDTQYF. Here the CDR3 DNA reads TGTGCCAGCAAACTAGCGGACAGGGCGCTAACAGATACGCAGTATTTT. The entire variable domain, with the rest obtained from reference TRBV7-8 and TRBJ2-3, is as follows: GAGVSQSPRYKVAKRGQDVALRCDPISGHVSLFWYQQALGQGPEFLTYFQNEAQLDKSGLPSDRFFAERPEGSVSTLKIQRTQQEDSAVYLCASKLADRALTDTQYFGPGTRLTVL.

This clonotype was observed at least ten times. The chain is built from TRBV5-6 and TRBJ2-3; no reliable D call. Germline CDR1 SGHDT, CDR2 YYEEEE. The CDR3 is made up of 14 amino acids. V was cut by 1 base and J by 2 bases, with 8 bases left in between. The CDR3 nucleotides read TGTGCCAGCAGCTTGTTTGCCTTCACAGATACGCAGTATTTT. This gives the protein CASSLFAFTDTQYF. Variable domain in full (rest from reference TRBV5-6 and TRBJ2-3): DAGVTQSPTHLIKTRGQQVTLRCSPKSGHDTVSWYQQALGQGPQFIFQYYEEEERQRGNFPDRFSGHQFPNYSSELNVNALLLGDSALYLCASSLFAFTDTQYFGPGTRLTVL.

This CDR3 reads CASSQDSHIGGLSYEQYF. The DNA of the CDR3 is TGCGCCAGCAGCCAAGATAGTCACATCGGGGGGCTCTCCTACGAGCAGTACTTC. The genes are TRBV4-3 and TRBJ2-7, with D possibly matching TRBD2 (7 bases). V was shortened by 0 bases and J by 0 bases, with 18 bases between the two germline ends. This CDR3 is 18 amino acids long. Per the germline V gene, CDR1 is LGHNA and CDR2 is YSLEER.

Ten or more counts support this clonotype. V and J are TRBV5-1 and TRBJ2-3; 8 nucleotides agree with TRBD2. The CDR3 has 17 amino acids. The trim removed 0 bases at V and 0 bases at J, leaving 6 bases unmatched. Germline assignment: CDR1 SGHRS and CDR2 YFSETQ. The CDR3 sequence: CASSLARGGPSTDTQYF. DNA of the CDR3: TGCGCCAGCAGCTTGGCCCGGGGGGGGCCGAGCACAGATACGCAGTATTTT.

Regarding this clonotype: With a much larger clone just one base away, this may be a read error. This chain connects TRBV20-1 to TRBJ1-5, with no clear D. The V end was cut by 2 bases, the J end by 3 bases, with 14 bases between. CDR1 DFQATT and CDR2 SNEGSKA come from the germline V gene (reference sequence). The CDR3 contains 15 residues. The CDR3 nucleotides read TGCAGTGCTAGACTCATGACCGGGGACAATCAGCCCCAGCATTTT. Translated, it gives CSARLMTGDNQPQHF.

This clonotype showed up many times. The CDR3 sequence is CASSAAREQYF. CDR3 in DNA: TGTGCCAGCAGCGCCGCTCGGGAGCAGTACTTC. V gene TRBV6-2 or TRBV6-3 combines with J gene TRBJ2-7, with D unresolved. Per germline, CDR1 MNHEY and CDR2 SVGEGT. The length of the CDR3 is 11 residues. V shed 6 bases and J shed 7 bases, with 10 bases lying between them.

This clonotype was detected many times. The chain uses TRBV24-1 and TRBJ2-1; 7 positions agree with TRBD2. Trimming cost V 5 bases and J 8 bases; bases outside gene matches: 11. Germline V lookup: CDR1 KGHDR, CDR2 SFDVKD. CDR3 length equals 15 residues. CDR3 DNA: TGTGCCACCAGTGGATCCGGGACGGGGAGGGATGAGCAGTTCTTC. This codes for CATSGSGTGRDEQFF.

This clonotype showed up many times. CDR3 nucleotide sequence: TGTGCCAGCAGCATCGACCGCCGCCGGGCCGCCTACGAGCAGTACTTC. As protein: CASSIDRRRAAYEQYF. The chain uses TRBV7-2 and TRBJ2-7; D is undetermined. The CDR3 runs 16 residues. Germline lookup yields CDR1 SGHTA and CDR2 FQGNSA. The germline V and J ends were trimmed by 5 bases and 2 bases, with 19 bases remaining between them.

There are many counts of this clonotype. The rearrangement joins TRBV28 to TRBJ1-5, with TRBD1 matching over 7 bases. Per germline, CDR1 MDHEN and CDR2 SYDVKM. Unmatched junction bases numbered 3, after V lost 9 bases and J lost 1 base. The CDR3 has 13 residues. DNA for the CDR3: TGTGCCAGTAGGGACAGAAGCAATCAGCCCCAGCATTTT. Protein product: CASRDRSNQPQHF.

This clonotype was counted ten times or more. This chain connects TRBV2 to TRBJ1-5, with a tentative D call TRBD1 (6 bases). In germline, CDR1 is SNHLY, CDR2 FYNNEI. V was cut by 0 bases and J by 3 bases, with 9 bases left in between. The CDR3 spans 15 residues. CDR3 nucleotide sequence: TGTGCCAGCAGTGAAGCGGGGACAATCAATCAGCCCCAGCATTTT. Translated, it gives CASSEAGTINQPQHF.

At least ten counts were recorded for this clonotype. The rearrangement uses TRBV6-5 and TRBJ2-1; 13 positions agree with TRBD2. CDR3 length: 15 residues. Trimming removed 5 bases from V and 8 bases from J; junction bases left unmatched: 6. Per germline, CDR1 MNHEY and CDR2 SVGAGI. The CDR3: CASSILAGGTDEQFF. For the CDR3, the DNA is TGTGCCAGCAGTATACTAGCGGGGGGGACGGATGAGCAGTTCTTC.

This clonotype was observed many times. V and J are TRBV6-5 and TRBJ2-7; TRBD2 agrees at 13 bases. V was clipped by 0 bases and J by 4 bases; unmatched bases: 0. The CDR3 covers 15 residues. CDR1 and CDR2 from the germline V gene are MNHEY and SVGAGI. The CDR3 coding sequence is TGTGCCAGCAGTTACTCGACTAGCGGGGGGTACGAGCAGTACTTC. Protein sequence: CASSYSTSGGYEQYF.

This clonotype was picked up many times. CDR3 DNA: TGTGCCAGCAGCTCCCGACCCGGTAGGGGCGATGAGCAGTTCTTC. Amino acids: CASSSRPGRGDEQFF. This chain links TRBV7-2 with TRBJ2-1; D is possibly TRBD1 (5 bases). The ends were cut back, 4 bases at V and 8 bases at J, with 18 bases in the middle. The CDR3 contains 15 residues. The germline V gene encodes CDR1 SGHTA and CDR2 FQGNSA.